This T cell receptor beta chain was sequenced in a study of cytomegalovirus exposure and HLA in healthy donors. PCR amplification relied on 60 Vbeta primers (plus 13 Jbeta primers). Sequencing was performed with immunoSEQ multiplex PCR; in TCRdb, only in-frame clones are kept and a portion is missing. The sample has roughly 120,000 clones; roughly 77% are singletons. The CDR3 contains 12 residues. V lost 6 bases to trimming and J lost 6 bases, with 10 bases between them. Germline-derived CDR1 and CDR2 are MNHEY and SVGAGI. Sequencing was done on a sample of PBMCs. J is TRBJ2-3 and V is TRBV6-5; D is possibly TRBD1 (6 bases). The origin of this receptor is a man aged 45-65 years in good health and CMV-seropositive. The chain's CDR3 is CASSGDTDTQYF. The CDR3 DNA reads as TGTGCCAGCAGCGGGGACACGGATACGCAGTATTTT.